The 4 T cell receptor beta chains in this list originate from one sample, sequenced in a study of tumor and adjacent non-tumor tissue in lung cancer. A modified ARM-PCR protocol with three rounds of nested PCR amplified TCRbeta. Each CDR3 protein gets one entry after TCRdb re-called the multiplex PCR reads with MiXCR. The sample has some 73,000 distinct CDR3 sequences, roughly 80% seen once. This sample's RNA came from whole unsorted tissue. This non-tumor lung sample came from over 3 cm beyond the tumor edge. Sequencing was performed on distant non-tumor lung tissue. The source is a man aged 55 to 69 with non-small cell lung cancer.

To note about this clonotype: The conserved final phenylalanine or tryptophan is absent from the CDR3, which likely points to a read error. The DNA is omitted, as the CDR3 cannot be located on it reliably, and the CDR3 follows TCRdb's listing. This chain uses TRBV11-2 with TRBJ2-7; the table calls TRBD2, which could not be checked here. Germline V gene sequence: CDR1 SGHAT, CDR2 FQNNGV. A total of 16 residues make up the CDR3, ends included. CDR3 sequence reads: CASSRGRGVLSYEQYL.

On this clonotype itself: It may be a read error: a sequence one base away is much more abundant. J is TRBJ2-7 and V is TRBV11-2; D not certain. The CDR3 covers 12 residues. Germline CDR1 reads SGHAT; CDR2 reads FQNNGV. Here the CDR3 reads CVSSLSSTKQYF. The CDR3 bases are TGTGTCAGCAGCTTAAGCTCTACGAAGCAGTACTTC.

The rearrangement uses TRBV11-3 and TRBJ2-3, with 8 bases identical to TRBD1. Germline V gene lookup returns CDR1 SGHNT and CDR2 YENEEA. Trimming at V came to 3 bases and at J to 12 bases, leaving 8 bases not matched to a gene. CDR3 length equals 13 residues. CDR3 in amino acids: CASSFQGAVTQYF. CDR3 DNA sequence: TGTGCCAGCAGCTTTCAGGGGGCAGTCACTCAGTATTTT. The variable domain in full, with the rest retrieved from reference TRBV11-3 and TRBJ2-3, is EAGVVQSPRYKIIEKKQPVAFWCNPISGHNTLYWYLQNLGQGPELLIRYENEEAVDDSQLPKDRFSAERLKGVDSTLKIQPAELGDSAVYLCASSFQGAVTQYFGPGTRLTVL.

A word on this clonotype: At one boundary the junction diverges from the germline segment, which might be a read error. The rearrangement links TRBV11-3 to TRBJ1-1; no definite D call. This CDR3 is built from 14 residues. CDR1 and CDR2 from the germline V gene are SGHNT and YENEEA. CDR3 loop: CPSSIQNSNTEAFF. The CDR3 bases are TGTCCCAGCAGCATACAGAACTCGAACACTGAAGCTTTCTTT.